This T cell receptor beta chain was profiled in a study of blood T cell repertoires in COVID-19. Looking at the study overall: The United States, Italy and Spain were the sources of the acute and convalescent COVID-19 samples. PBMCs, B-cell-depleted T cells, or T cells were the source of the cDNA or gDNA that made up the material.

With 1 base removed from V and 1 base from J, the gap between germline ends came to 5 bases. CDR1 is SGHTA and CDR2 is FQGNSA in the germline V gene. There are 15 residues in the CDR3. Per the authors' pipeline: Amplification from reference gene primers served as the basis for estimated nucleated cell counts. The data were produced by immunoSEQ multiplex PCR, yet TCRdb's version contains in-frame clones alone and is incomplete. V, J and clone size are taken as reported in that table, and D and trimming were inferred from the DNA itself. The table includes fewer than 85,000 clones, approximately 78% detected once.

Sample: peripheral blood. This sequence was found in a human donor in a cohort sampled during active COVID-19. The V call is TRBV7-2, the J call TRBJ1-6; D is unclear. Here the CDR3 DNA reads TGTGCCAGCAGCTTAGGGCATTCCTATAATTCACCCCTCCACTTT. Its translation is CASSLGHSYNSPLHF.